Listed below are T cell receptor beta chains from one sample, sequenced in a study of OX40 agonist ivuxolimab in advanced cancers. Assay used: immunoSEQ multiplex PCR; TCRdb lists only in-frame clones, some missing. This table has approximately 65,000 clones, around 87% appearing once. This specimen was CD4+ or CD8+ T cells sorted from blood, taken in a trial of the OX40 agonist ivuxolimab. The receptors originated from an adult with an advanced solid tumor such as melanoma, head and neck, liver or kidney cancer. Both conserved end residues are part of each CDR3. A D gene is named only where the DNA matches it firmly. The size field is filled for only some rows; it gives once, few, many or a size class.

v_call	d_call	j_call	clone_size	cdr3_aa	cdr3_nt
TRBV7-6	NA	TRBJ2-3	NA	CASSFLPTVSGTDTQYF	TGTGCCAGCAGCTTCCTCCCGACAGTTAGCGGCACAGATACGCAGTATTTT
TRBV27	NA	TRBJ2-2	NA	CASRRGTNTGELFF	TGTGCCAGCAGACGGGGGACAAACACCGGGGAGCTGTTTTTT
TRBV9	NA	TRBJ2-1	NA	CASSVGGVVNEQFF	TGTGCCAGCAGCGTAGGAGGGGTGGTCAATGAGCAGTTCTTC
TRBV30	NA	TRBJ2-2	NA	CAWSVLRRTGELFF	TGTGCCTGGAGTGTTTTGAGGAGAACCGGGGAGCTGTTTTTT
TRBV19	NA	TRBJ2-1	NA	CASSRLGSYNEQFF	TGTGCCAGTAGTCGGCTCGGCTCCTACAATGAGCAGTTCTTC
TRBV10-3	TRBD1	TRBJ1-2	NA	CAISQGQGYGYTF	TGTGCCATCAGCCAAGGACAGGGGTATGGCTACACCTTC
TRBV19	TRBD1	TRBJ1-6	NA	CASSWSGGDSPLHF	TGTGCCAGTAGTTGGTCAGGGGGCGATTCACCCCTCCACTTT
TRBV6-1	NA	TRBJ2-1	NA	CASREDSHNEQFF	TGTGCCAGCAGAGAAGACTCCCACAATGAGCAGTTCTTC
TRBV27	TRBD1	TRBJ2-3	NA	CASSWTGMPGNTQYF	TGTGCCAGCAGTTGGACAGGGATGCCGGGGAATACGCAGTATTTT
TRBV4-3	NA	TRBJ1-1	few	CASRGTGTEAFF	TGCGCCAGCAGGGGGACTGGCACTGAAGCTTTCTTT
TRBV5-8	NA	TRBJ1-2	NA	CASSLEAGIVGGYTF	TGTGCCAGCAGCTTGGAGGCAGGGATAGTAGGAGGCTACACCTTC
TRBV2	TRBD1	TRBJ2-7	once	CASRRDRVGITYEQYF	TGTGCCAGCAGGCGGGACAGGGTAGGGATAACCTACGAGCAGTACTTC
TRBV6-1	NA	TRBJ2-5	NA	CASSEGELRGTQYF	TGTGCCAGCAGTGAAGGGGAGCTGCGGGGGACCCAGTACTTC
TRBV4-2	NA	TRBJ1-1	few	CASSQDTGRNEAFF	TGTGCCAGCAGCCAAGATACGGGACGAAATGAAGCTTTCTTT
TRBV5-1	TRBD1	TRBJ1-2	NA	CASSPSGTGYGYTF	TGCGCCAGCAGCCCTTCCGGGACAGGGTATGGCTACACCTTC
TRBV19	NA	TRBJ2-3	NA	CASSIGLPGTDTQYF	TGTGCCAGTAGTATTGGGCTTCCCGGAACAGATACGCAGTATTTT
TRBV7-2	NA	TRBJ1-6	NA	CASSLGQPGLGSSPLHF	TGTGCCAGCAGCTTAGGCCAACCGGGGTTAGGGAGTTCACCCCTCCACTTT
TRBV6-5	NA	TRBJ2-1	NA	CASSYGGLISYNEQFF	TGTGCCAGCAGTTACGGGGGACTTATCTCCTACAATGAGCAGTTCTTC
TRBV6-6	NA	TRBJ2-7	NA	CASSFIRTDLAPEQYF	TGTGCCAGCAGTTTCATCCGGACCGATCTTGCACCCGAGCAGTACTTC
TRBV5-6	NA	TRBJ1-3	NA	CASSPRGAGNTIYF	TGTGCCAGCAGCCCCCGGGGGGCTGGAAACACCATATATTTT
TRBV4-2	TRBD2	TRBJ2-1	NA	CASSQLPGRGGNEQFF	TGTGCCAGCAGCCAATTACCCGGGAGGGGGGGGAATGAGCAGTTCTTC
TRBV4-3	NA	TRBJ1-4	NA	CASSQAGGATNEKLFF	TGCGCCAGCAGCCAAGCCGGGGGCGCAACTAATGAAAAACTGTTTTTT
TRBV4-1	NA	TRBJ1-5	NA	CASSVESNGNQPQHF	TGCGCCAGCAGCGTCGAATCTAACGGCAATCAGCCCCAGCATTTT
TRBV4-1	NA	TRBJ1-2	NA	CASSQFGTFNYGYTF	TGCGCCAGCAGCCAATTTGGGACATTCAACTATGGCTACACCTTC
TRBV7-8	NA	TRBJ1-5	NA	CASSLGGAANQPQHF	TGTGCCAGCAGCTTAGGCGGCGCAGCTAATCAGCCCCAGCATTTT
TRBV19	NA	TRBJ2-7	NA	CASSPPGVPRGEQYF	TGTGCCAGTTCCCCCCCCGGCGTCCCTCGGGGCGAGCAGTACTTC
TRBV30	NA	TRBJ2-7	NA	CAWSVNYEQYF	TGTGCCTGGAGTGTCAACTACGAGCAGTACTTC
TRBV30	NA	TRBJ1-5	NA	CAWIPGGNQPQHF	TGTGCCTGGATCCCAGGCGGAAATCAGCCCCAGCATTTT
TRBV6-6	NA	TRBJ2-7	NA	CASRADSLRSYEQYF	TGTGCCAGCAGAGCGGACAGTTTGAGATCCTACGAGCAGTACTTC
TRBV6-5	NA	TRBJ2-7	NA	CASSQQDYEQYF	TGTGCCAGCAGTCAACAGGACTACGAGCAGTACTTC
TRBV10-1	NA	TRBJ2-5	NA	CASSERSIGTQYF	TGCGCCAGCAGTGAGCGGAGTATTGGGACCCAGTACTTC
TRBV2	TRBD1	TRBJ2-7	once	CASSRTGGSYEQYF	TGTGCCAGCAGTCGGACAGGGGGCTCCTACGAGCAGTACTTC
TRBV5-1	TRBD1	TRBJ1-2	NA	CASSYTGGAGYTF	TGCGCCAGCAGCTACACAGGGGGCGCGGGCTACACCTTC
TRBV5-6	NA	TRBJ1-1	NA	CASSLGRQTGAFF	TGTGCCAGCAGCTTGGGCCGGCAGACTGGTGCTTTCTTT
TRBV6-5	NA	TRBJ1-6	NA	CASKGRLNSPLHF	TGTGCCAGCAAGGGACGGCTGAATTCACCCCTCCACTTT
TRBV19	TRBD1	TRBJ2-2	NA	CASSIVPIDRGRTLFF	TGTGCCAGTAGTATTGTCCCCATAGACAGGGGCAGGACTCTGTTTTTT
TRBV2	NA	TRBJ2-5	NA	CASRYQETQYF	TGTGCCAGCAGGTACCAAGAGACCCAGTACTTC
TRBV29-1	NA	TRBJ2-6	NA	CSVGARASGANVLTF	TGCAGCGTTGGGGCGCGGGCCTCTGGGGCCAACGTCCTGACTTTC
TRBV6-1	TRBD2	TRBJ2-5	NA	CASSPFAGGRETQYF	TGTGCCAGCAGTCCCTTTGCGGGGGGGCGGGAGACCCAGTACTTC
TRBV5-4	TRBD1	TRBJ1-1	NA	CASSSKTDRANTEAFF	TGTGCCAGCAGCTCCAAAACGGACAGGGCCAACACTGAAGCTTTCTTT
TRBV2	NA	TRBJ2-2	NA	CASTLSGAFTGELFF	TGTGCCAGCACCTTATCGGGGGCATTTACCGGGGAGCTGTTTTTT
TRBV5-1	TRBD1	TRBJ2-3	NA	CASSLQGAGTDTQYF	TGCGCCAGCAGCTTGCAGGGGGCGGGCACAGATACGCAGTATTTT
TRBV5-1	TRBD2	TRBJ2-5	NA	CASSMAGGGETQYF	TGCGCCAGCAGCATGGCGGGGGGCGGAGAGACCCAGTACTTC
TRBV28	TRBD1	TRBJ2-7	once	CASSSSGTGIVHEQYF	TGTGCCAGCAGCTCCTCCGGGACAGGGATAGTTCACGAGCAGTACTTC
TRBV19	TRBD2	TRBJ2-1	once	CASSMTSGSYNEQFF	TGTGCCAGTTCGATGACTAGCGGGAGTTACAATGAGCAGTTCTTC
TRBV7-2	NA	TRBJ2-3	NA	CASSPLRGRSDTQYF	TGTGCCAGCAGCCCCCTCCGGGGGAGGTCAGATACGCAGTATTTT
TRBV6-5	TRBD1	TRBJ2-1	NA	CASSRQGAGENEQFF	TGTGCCAGCAGCCGACAGGGGGCTGGCGAGAATGAGCAGTTCTTC
TRBV19	NA	TRBJ2-7	NA	CASSTAPGTLYEQYF	TGTGCCAGTAGTACCGCCCCCGGGACACTTTACGAGCAGTACTTC
TRBV11-2	NA	TRBJ2-3	NA	CASSLEVSTDTQYF	TGTGCCAGCAGCTTGGAGGTTAGCACAGATACGCAGTATTTT
TRBV7-2	NA	TRBJ1-6	NA	CASSPPGRNSPLHF	TGTGCCAGCAGCCCACCTGGGCGTAATTCACCCCTCCACTTT
TRBV7-9	NA	TRBJ1-6	few	CASSLLAGSNSPLHF	TGTGCCAGCAGCCTACTTGCTGGTTCCAATTCACCCCTCCACTTT
TRBV27	NA	TRBJ1-1	NA	CASSWGERVNTEAFF	TGTGCCAGCAGTTGGGGAGAAAGGGTGAACACTGAAGCTTTCTTT